This T cell receptor (beta chain) was recorded in a study of blood T cell repertoires in COVID-19. Looking at the study overall: Samples of COVID-19 (acute and convalescent) were obtained from the United States, Italy and Spain. Sources were T cells, B-cell-depleted T cells, or PBMCs; the material itself was cDNA or gDNA.

TCRdb's copy holds only in-frame clones and misses some; the assay was immunoSEQ multiplex PCR. The sample holds around 200,000 clones, roughly 73% seen once. In its sample, this clone was seen many times. The TCR comes from a woman aged 80 or older with active or convalescent COVID-19. Sequenced: peripheral blood.

The CDR3 bases are TGCGCCAGCAGCGTATCAGAAGGCGGCTCAACCTTC. It yields the protein CASSVSEGGSTF. The chain is built from TRBV5-1 and TRBJ1-2; unclear D gene. There are 12 residues in the CDR3. Deletions cut 4 bases from V and 14 bases from J, with 18 bases between. Germline loops: CDR1 SGHRS, CDR2 YFSETQ. The complete variable domain, with remaining parts taken from reference TRBV5-1 and TRBJ1-2, reads KAGVTQTPRYLIKTRGQQVTLSCSPISGHRSVSWYQQTPGQGLQFLFEYFSETQRNKGNFPGRFSGRQFSNSRSEMNVSTLELGDSALYLCASSVSEGGSTFGSGTRLTVV.